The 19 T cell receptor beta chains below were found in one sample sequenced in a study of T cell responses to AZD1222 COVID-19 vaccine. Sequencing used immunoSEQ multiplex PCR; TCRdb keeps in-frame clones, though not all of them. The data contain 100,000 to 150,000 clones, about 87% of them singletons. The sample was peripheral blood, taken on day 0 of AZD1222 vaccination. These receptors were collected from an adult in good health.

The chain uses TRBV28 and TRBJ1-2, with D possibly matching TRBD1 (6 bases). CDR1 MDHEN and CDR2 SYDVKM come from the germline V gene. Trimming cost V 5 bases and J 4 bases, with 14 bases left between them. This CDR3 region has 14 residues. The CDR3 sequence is CASSLSRGGYGYTF. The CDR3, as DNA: TGTGCCAGCAGTCTGTCTCGAGGGGGCTATGGCTACACCTTC.

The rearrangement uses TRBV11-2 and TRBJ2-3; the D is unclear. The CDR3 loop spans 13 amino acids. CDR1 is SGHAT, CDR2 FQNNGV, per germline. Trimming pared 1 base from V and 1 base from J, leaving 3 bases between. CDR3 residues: CASSLGRTDTQYF. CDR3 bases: TGTGCCAGCAGCTTAGGACGCACAGATACGCAGTATTTT.

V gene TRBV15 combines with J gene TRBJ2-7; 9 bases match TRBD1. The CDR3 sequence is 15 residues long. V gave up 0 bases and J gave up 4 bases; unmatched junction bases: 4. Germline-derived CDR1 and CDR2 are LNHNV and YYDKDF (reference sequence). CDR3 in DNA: TGTGCCACCAGCAGAGATGGACAGGGGCCTTACGAGCAGTACTTC. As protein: CATSRDGQGPYEQYF.

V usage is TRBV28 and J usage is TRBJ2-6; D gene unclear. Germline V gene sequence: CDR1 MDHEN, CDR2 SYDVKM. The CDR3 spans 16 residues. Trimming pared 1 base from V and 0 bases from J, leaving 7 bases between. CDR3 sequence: CASSLLSVSGANVLTF. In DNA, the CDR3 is TGTGCCAGCAGTTTATTGAGTGTCTCTGGGGCCAACGTCCTGACTTTC.

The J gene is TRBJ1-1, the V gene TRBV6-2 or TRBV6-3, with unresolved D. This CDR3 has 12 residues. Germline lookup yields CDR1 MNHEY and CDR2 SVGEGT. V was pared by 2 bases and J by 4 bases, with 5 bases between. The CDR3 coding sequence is TGTGCCAGCAGTTACGTCGGCACTGAAGCTTTCTTT. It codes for CASSYVGTEAFF.

CDR3 sequence reads: CASRPGQNTGELFF. In DNA, the CDR3 is TGTGCCAGCAGGCCGGGACAGAACACCGGGGAGCTGTTTTTT. The chain joins TRBV6-6 to TRBJ2-2; possible D gene TRBD1, 6 bases. V was trimmed by 6 bases and J by 1 base, leaving 9 bases between them. In germline, CDR1 is MNHNY, CDR2 SVGAGI (reference sequence). The CDR3 contains 14 residues.

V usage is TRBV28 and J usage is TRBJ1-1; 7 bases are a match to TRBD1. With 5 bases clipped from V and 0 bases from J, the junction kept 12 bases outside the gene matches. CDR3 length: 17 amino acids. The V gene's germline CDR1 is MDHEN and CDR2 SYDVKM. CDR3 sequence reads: CASSLSTTGTLNTEAFF. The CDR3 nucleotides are TGTGCCAGCAGTCTTAGTACGACAGGGACCTTGAACACTGAAGCTTTCTTT.

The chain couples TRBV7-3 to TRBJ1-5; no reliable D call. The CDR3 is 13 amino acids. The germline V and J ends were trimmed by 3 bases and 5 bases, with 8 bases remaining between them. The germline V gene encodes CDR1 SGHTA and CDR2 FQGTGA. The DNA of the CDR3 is TGTGCCAGCAGCTTTGGCCCAGATCAGCCCCAGCATTTT. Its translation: CASSFGPDQPQHF. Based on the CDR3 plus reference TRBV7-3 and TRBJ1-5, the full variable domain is GAGVSQTPSNKVTEKGKYVELRCDPISGHTALYWYRQSLGQGPEFLIYFQGTGAADDSGLPNDRFFAVRPEGSVSTLKIQRTERGDSAVYLCASSFGPDQPQHFGDGTRLSIL.

The CDR3 nucleotides read TGTGCCAGCAGCTTGGGGGCACCGCTCGAAAAACTGTTTTTT. Translating it yields CASSLGAPLEKLFF. This chain joins TRBV5-5 and TRBJ1-4; D is unclear. CDR1 is SGHKS and CDR2 is YYEKEE in the germline V gene (reference sequence). Trimming shortened V by 0 bases and J by 8 bases, and 11 bases separated the two germline ends. The CDR3 contains 14 residues.

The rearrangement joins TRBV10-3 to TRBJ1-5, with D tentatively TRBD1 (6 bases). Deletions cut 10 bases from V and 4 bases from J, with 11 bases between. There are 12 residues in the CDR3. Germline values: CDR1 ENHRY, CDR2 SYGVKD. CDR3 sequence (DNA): TGTGCCACCGCGACAGGTAATCAGCCCCAGCATTTT. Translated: CATATGNQPQHF.

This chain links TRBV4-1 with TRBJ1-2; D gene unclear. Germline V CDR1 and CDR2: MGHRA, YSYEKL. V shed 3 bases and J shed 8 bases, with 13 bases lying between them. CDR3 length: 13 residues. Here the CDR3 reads CASSQVLYVGYTF. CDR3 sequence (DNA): TGCGCCAGCAGCCAGGTCCTCTACGTGGGCTACACCTTC.

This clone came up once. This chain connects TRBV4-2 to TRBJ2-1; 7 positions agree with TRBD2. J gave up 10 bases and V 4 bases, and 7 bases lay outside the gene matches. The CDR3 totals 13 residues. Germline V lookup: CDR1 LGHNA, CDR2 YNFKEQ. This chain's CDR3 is CASSPGLADEQFF. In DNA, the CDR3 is TGTGCCAGCAGCCCTGGCCTAGCGGACGAGCAGTTCTTC.

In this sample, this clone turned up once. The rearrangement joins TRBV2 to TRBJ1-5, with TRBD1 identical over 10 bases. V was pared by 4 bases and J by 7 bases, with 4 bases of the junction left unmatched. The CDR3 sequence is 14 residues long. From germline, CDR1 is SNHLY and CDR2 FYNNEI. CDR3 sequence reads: CASSATGGGQPQHF. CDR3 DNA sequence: TGTGCCAGCAGTGCGACAGGGGGCGGCCAGCCCCAGCATTTT.

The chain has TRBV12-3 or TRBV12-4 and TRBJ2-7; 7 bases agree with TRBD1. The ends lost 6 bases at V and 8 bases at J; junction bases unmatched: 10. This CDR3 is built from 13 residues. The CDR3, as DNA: TGTGCCAGCAGATCAGGGGGAAATGAGAAGCAGTACTTC. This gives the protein CASRSGGNEKQYF.

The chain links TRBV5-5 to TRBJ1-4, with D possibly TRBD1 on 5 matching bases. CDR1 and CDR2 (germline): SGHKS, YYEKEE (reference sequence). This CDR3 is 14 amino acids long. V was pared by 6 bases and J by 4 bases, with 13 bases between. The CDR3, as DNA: TGTGCCAGCAACTCCGGGACGGATAATGAAAAACTGTTTTTT. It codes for CASNSGTDNEKLFF.

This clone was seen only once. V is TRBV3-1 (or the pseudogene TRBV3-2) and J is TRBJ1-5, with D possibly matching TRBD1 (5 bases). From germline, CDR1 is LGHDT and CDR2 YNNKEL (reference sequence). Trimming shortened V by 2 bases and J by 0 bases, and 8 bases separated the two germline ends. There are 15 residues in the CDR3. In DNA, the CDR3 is TGTGCCAGCAGCCAACTGGGGGGTAGCAATCAGCCCCAGCATTTT. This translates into CASSQLGGSNQPQHF.

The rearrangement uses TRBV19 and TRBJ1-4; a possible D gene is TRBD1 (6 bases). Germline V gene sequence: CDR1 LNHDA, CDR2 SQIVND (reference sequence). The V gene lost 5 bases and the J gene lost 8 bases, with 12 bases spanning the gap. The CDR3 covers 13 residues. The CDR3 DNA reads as TGTGCCAGTAGTCTGAGGGGGGACGAAAAACTGTTTTTT. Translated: CASSLRGDEKLFF.

This CDR3 reads CASRDGSSGANVLTF. CDR3 in DNA: TGTGCCAGCAGAGACGGGAGCTCTGGGGCCAACGTCCTGACTTTC. This chain joins TRBV27 and TRBJ2-6; tentatively, D is TRBD2 (6 bases). Germline V gene lookup returns CDR1 MNHEY and CDR2 SMNVEV (reference sequence). V was shortened by 6 bases and J by 0 bases, with 9 bases between the two germline ends. The CDR3 runs 15 residues.

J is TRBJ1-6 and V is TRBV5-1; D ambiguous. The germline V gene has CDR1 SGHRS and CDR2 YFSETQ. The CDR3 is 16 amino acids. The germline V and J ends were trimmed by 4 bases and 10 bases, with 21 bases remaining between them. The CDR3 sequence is CASSEGDGLIYSPLHF. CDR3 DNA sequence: TGCGCCAGCAGCGAGGGAGACGGGCTAATCTACTCACCCCTCCACTTT.